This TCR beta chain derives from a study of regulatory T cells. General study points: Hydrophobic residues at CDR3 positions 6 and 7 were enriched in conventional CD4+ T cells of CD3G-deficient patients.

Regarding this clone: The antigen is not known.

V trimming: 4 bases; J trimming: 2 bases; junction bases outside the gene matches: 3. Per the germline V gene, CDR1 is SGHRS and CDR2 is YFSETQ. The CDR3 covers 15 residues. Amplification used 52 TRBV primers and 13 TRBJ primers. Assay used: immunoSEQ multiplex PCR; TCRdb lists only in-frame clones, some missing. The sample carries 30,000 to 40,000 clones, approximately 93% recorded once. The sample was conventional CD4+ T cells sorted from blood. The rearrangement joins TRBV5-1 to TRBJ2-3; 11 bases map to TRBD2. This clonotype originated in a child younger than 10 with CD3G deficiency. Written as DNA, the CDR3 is TGCGCCAGCAGCCGGGGACTAGCGGTCACAGATACGCAGTATTTT. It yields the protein CASSRGLAVTDTQYF.